One sample yielded the 14 T cell receptor beta chains listed below, sequenced in a study of beta chain features in type 1 diabetes. The study's findings and limits: A moderate, significant TCRB CDR3 shortening appeared in type 1 diabetes across four CD4+ subsets.

No antigens are known for them. Expressed TCRB transcripts were sequenced because the isolated RNA had all been reverse transcribed beforehand. TCRdb's copy holds only in-frame clones and misses some; the assay was immunoSEQ multiplex PCR. Of just under 150,000 clones in the sample, around 13% were seen once. The specimen was central memory CD4+ T cells from blood. The receptors here all came from a man aged 18 to 35 with type 1 diabetes.

This clone turned up a few times. The genes are TRBV7-3 and TRBJ2-1; no clear D gene. V was shortened by 2 bases and J by 2 bases, with 10 bases between the two germline ends. The CDR3 runs 15 residues. Germline V gene data show CDR1 as SGHTA and CDR2 as FQGTGA. The CDR3 loop reads CASSLFPDPYNEQFF. The CDR3 nucleotides read TGTGCCAGCAGCTTATTCCCCGACCCCTACAATGAGCAGTTCTTC.

This clone has more than one count but fewer than ten. A read error may be the cause here, since a much bigger clone is one base away. The same CDR3 can be traced to other DNA sequences in this sample. The chain couples TRBV28 to TRBJ2-1; D is ambiguous. In germline, CDR1 is MDHEN, CDR2 SYDVKM. The ends were cut back, 8 bases at V and 2 bases at J, with 4 bases in the middle. The CDR3 sequence is 11 residues long. CDR3 in DNA: TGTGCCAGCGTCGCCTACAATGAGCAGTTCTTC. Translation: CASVAYNEQFF.

CDR3: CASSGGGRTDTQYF. As DNA, the CDR3 is TGTGCCAGCAGCGGGGGGGGACGGACAGATACGCAGTATTTT. The chain has TRBV7-6 and TRBJ2-3, with 7 nucleotides matching TRBD2. Unmatched junction bases numbered 5, after V lost 5 bases and J lost 3 bases. Germline CDR1 reads SGHVS; CDR2 reads FNYEAQ. This CDR3 region has 14 residues.

The V gene is TRBV30, the J gene TRBJ1-2; TRBD1 might be the D (5 bases). This CDR3 has 13 amino acids. The ends were cut back, 3 bases at V and 7 bases at J, with 15 bases in the middle. The germline gives CDR1 GTSNPN, CDR2 SVGIG (reference sequence). CDR3: CAWRASYQGGYTF. The CDR3 DNA follows: TGTGCCTGGAGGGCATCATACCAGGGTGGCTACACCTTC.

This clone has a handful of counts. Here the CDR3 DNA reads TGCGCCAGCAGCTTGGGGGCTGACAGGGCTTTGGTGCTCGGGCAGTTCTTC. Translation: CASSLGADRALVLGQFF. The chain is built from TRBV5-1 and TRBJ2-1; 7 nucleotides align to TRBD1. The germline CDR1 and CDR2 sequences are SGHRS and YFSETQ. V lost 0 bases and J lost 12; bases outside the gene matches: 18. This CDR3 comprises 17 residues.

The chain employs TRBV7-3 and TRBJ2-7; D call uncertain. CDR1 SGHTA and CDR2 FQGTGA come from the germline V gene. The CDR3 has 15 amino acids. The ends were cut back, 5 bases at V and 7 bases at J, with 21 bases in the middle. CDR3 sequence reads: CASSPRGSYDGEQYF. In DNA form, the CDR3 reads TGTGCCAGCAGCCCACGTGGGTCCTATGATGGTGAGCAGTACTTC.

In this sample, this clone turned up a few times. This chain links TRBV9 with TRBJ2-3, with 10 bases that match TRBD1. The CDR3 runs to 16 residues. With V trimmed by 4 bases and J by 6 bases, 11 bases remained unmatched. Germline CDR1 SGDLS, CDR2 YYNGEE. The CDR3 sequence: CASSPRDRGNVDTQYF. CDR3 DNA: TGTGCCAGCAGCCCCCGGGACAGGGGTAATGTGGATACGCAGTATTTT.

The V and J genes are TRBV30 and TRBJ1-6, with 8 bases lining up with TRBD1. This CDR3 has 14 amino acids. The germline CDR1 and CDR2 sequences are GTSNPN and SVGIG (reference sequence). Germline trimming cut 0 bases from V and 8 bases from J; bases unmatched to any gene: 3. CDR3 sequence (DNA): TGTGCCTGGAGTGTGGTACAGGGGGATTCACCCCTCCACTTT. This codes for CAWSVVQGDSPLHF.

The genes are TRBV7-8 and TRBJ2-7; D is possibly TRBD2 (5 bases). Trimming stripped 2 bases from V and 3 bases from J, with 11 bases between. The CDR3 is 14 residues long. Germline V gives CDR1 SGHVS, CDR2 FQNEAQ. The CDR3 loop reads CASSLSGSGYEQYF. The CDR3 DNA reads TGTGCCAGCAGCTTAAGCGGCTCGGGCTACGAGCAGTACTTC.

This chain connects TRBV30 to TRBJ1-4; D possibly corresponds to TRBD1 (6 bases). Germline CDR1 and CDR2: GTSNPN and SVGIG (reference sequence). The V end lost 0 bases, the J end lost 4 bases, and 9 bases lay between the germline ends. The CDR3 length is 14 residues. CDR3 nucleotides: TGTGCCTGGAGTGTAGGGGGTCTTAATGAAAAACTGTTTTTT. This gives the protein CAWSVGGLNEKLFF.

This clone was seen more than once but under ten times. The chain recombines TRBV5-1 with TRBJ2-5; TRBD2 aligns across 8 bases. The J segment lost 5 bases and the V segment lost 3 bases, leaving 6 bases of the junction unmatched. Germline values: CDR1 SGHRS, CDR2 YFSETQ. CDR3 size: 14 residues. The CDR3 nucleotides are TGCGCCAGCAGCTCCAAAGCGGGGGAGGAGACCCAGTACTTC. This gives the protein CASSSKAGEETQYF.

The chain is built from TRBV4-1 and TRBJ1-2, with 7 bases lining up with TRBD1. Germline CDR1 reads MGHRA; CDR2 reads YSYEKL. The CDR3 has 15 amino acids. V shed 1 base and J 4 bases; nucleotides not matched to a gene: 6. The CDR3 sequence: CASSQGRGTVYGYTF. Written as DNA, the CDR3 is TGCGCCAGCAGCCAAGGCCGGGGGACAGTCTATGGCTACACCTTC.

This clone was seen only a few times. The rearrangement joins TRBV7-2 to TRBJ2-5, with D unclear. V lost 2 bases, J lost 4 bases, and 17 bases lay in between. Germline CDR1 and CDR2: SGHTA and FQGNSA. This CDR3 region has 16 residues. The CDR3 DNA reads as TGTGCCAGCAGCTTAATTGGCCGTCGGGCCCGAGAGACCCAGTACTTC. Its translation: CASSLIGRRARETQYF.

This clone showed up just a few times. J is TRBJ2-2 and V is TRBV5-4; no reliable D call. V lost 4 bases to trimming and J lost 7 bases, with 14 bases between them. The germline V gene has CDR1 SGHNT and CDR2 YYREEE (reference sequence). The CDR3 is 14 amino acids. Here the CDR3 reads CASSLDLQHGELFF. As DNA, the CDR3 is TGTGCCAGCAGCCTTGATCTACAGCACGGGGAGCTGTTTTTT.